What follows describes a single T cell receptor (beta chain). Profiling relied on immunoSEQ multiplex PCR, and the TCRdb table lists in-frame clones only, not all of them. The sample consists of roughly 68,000 clones, 80% to 85% of them appearing once. The sample comes from a study of Tregs in tolerant kidney transplant recipients. Sequences were obtained from CD4+ T cells from blood. This TCR derives from a human donor in good health.

The CDR3 here is CASSLWMDLNNEQFF. The DNA for the CDR3 is TGCGCCAGCAGCTTGTGGATGGACCTAAACAATGAGCAGTTCTTC. This chain links TRBV5-1 with TRBJ2-1; D remains ambiguous. This CDR3 is 15 amino acids long. Germline loops: CDR1 SGHRS, CDR2 YFSETQ. Trimming stripped 1 base from V and 5 bases from J, with 13 bases between.